The rows below give T cell receptor beta chains drawn from one sample of a study of blood T cell repertoires in COVID-19. The method was immunoSEQ multiplex PCR; TCRdb's version includes in-frame clones alone and lacks a portion of them. This sample has 150,000 or so clones; approximately 85% occur once, and the top ten carry under 0.8%. Sequences were obtained from peripheral blood. The receptors shown here come from a man in his sixties with COVID-19, enrolled during active disease. The CDR3 runs from the conserved cysteine through the conserved F or W. The D gene is left open where the match is weak. The size of a clone is reported for some rows only, either as once, few or many, or as a class for expanded clones.

TRBV27	NA	TRBJ2-1	TRBD1	TGTGCCAGCCTGACAGGGGCGAATGAGCAGTTCTTC	CASLTGANEQFF
TRBV6-5	NA	TRBJ1-6	TRBD1	TGTGCCAGCAGACTGACAGGGTTTCTTTATTCACCCCTCCACTTT	CASRLTGFLYSPLHF
TRBV6-2/TRBV6-3	NA	TRBJ2-7	TRBD2	TGTGCCAGCAGTTACCGGACTAGCGGGAGTTACGAGCAGTACTTC	CASSYRTSGSYEQYF
TRBV10-1	NA	TRBJ1-1	TRBD1	TGCGCCAGCAGTGTACGGGACAGGGGGTTGAACACTGAAGCTTTCTTT	CASSVRDRGLNTEAFF
TRBV14	once	TRBJ1-1	NA	TGTGCCAGCAGCCGAGCGAGACAGGTAGCTTTCTTT	CASSRARQVAFF
TRBV3-1/TRBV3-2	once	TRBJ1-1	NA	TGTGCCAGCCGGAGGGGCACACCGAACACTGAAGCTTTCTTT	CASRRGTPNTEAFF
TRBV4-2	NA	TRBJ1-2	TRBD1	TGTGCCAGCAGCCAAGACGGGACAGGGGTGGATGGCTACACCTTC	CASSQDGTGVDGYTF
TRBV5-8	once	TRBJ2-3	NA	TGTGCCAGCAGCTTGGAGGGAGTTCTGCGCACAGATACGCAGTATTTT	CASSLEGVLRTDTQYF
TRBV7-2	NA	TRBJ1-2	NA	TGTGCCAGCAGCTTAGGGGGGCCGGTCTATGGCTACACCTTC	CASSLGGPVYGYTF
TRBV19	NA	TRBJ2-3	TRBD2	TGTGCCAGTAGTATTGGACTAGCGGATACGCAGTATTTT	CASSIGLADTQYF
TRBV13	once	TRBJ2-4	TRBD1	TGTGCCAGCAGCACCTGGACAGGGGTCCAAAACATTCAGTACTTC	CASSTWTGVQNIQYF
TRBV20-1	NA	TRBJ2-1	TRBD2	TGCAGTGCTAGTCCCGGGACTAGCGCCTACAATGAGCAGTTCTTC	CSASPGTSAYNEQFF
TRBV19	NA	TRBJ1-2	NA	TGTGCCAGTAGTATAGGACCCGTCCTGGGAGGAGGCTACACCTTC	CASSIGPVLGGGYTF
TRBV18	NA	TRBJ1-4	NA	TGTGCCAGCTCACCATCGAGGACAACTAATGAAAAACTGTTTTTT	CASSPSRTTNEKLFF
TRBV28	NA	TRBJ1-2	TRBD1	TGTGCCAGCAGTTTGCCCCGAGGGGGCTGGAGCTATGGCTACACCTTC	CASSLPRGGWSYGYTF
TRBV3-1/TRBV3-2	once	TRBJ2-1	NA	TGTGCCAGCAGCCGGGGGGTCCAGACCGGCAGCAATGAGCAGTTCTTC	CASSRGVQTGSNEQFF
TRBV6-5	NA	TRBJ1-2	NA	TGTGCCAGCAGTTACTCCGGCGGGGAGCGGGGCTACACCTTC	CASSYSGGERGYTF
TRBV19	once	TRBJ2-5	NA	TGTGCCAGTAGTATAGTCACGGGAAAGCAGACCCAGTACTTC	CASSIVTGKQTQYF
TRBV6-6	NA	TRBJ1-5	TRBD1	TGTGCCAGCACAACAGGGGGCGATCAGCCCCAGCATTTT	CASTTGGDQPQHF
TRBV7-2	NA	TRBJ1-1	NA	TGTGCCAGCAGCTTCTCGCTAAACACTGAAGCTTTCTTT	CASSFSLNTEAFF
TRBV6-1	NA	TRBJ1-6	TRBD1	TGTGCCAGCAGTGAAGCGGCGGACAGGATGAATTCACCCCTCCACTTT	CASSEAADRMNSPLHF
TRBV3-1/TRBV3-2	NA	TRBJ1-4	NA	TGTGCCAGCAGCCCAACGGGACACACTAATGAAAAACTGTTTTTT	CASSPTGHTNEKLFF
TRBV24-1	NA	TRBJ2-3	TRBD2	TGTGCCACCAGTGATAGGACTAGCGGGATCAGCACAGATACGCAGTATTTT	CATSDRTSGISTDTQYF
TRBV7-9	NA	TRBJ2-7	TRBD2	TGTGCCAGCAGCTTACTTGGCGGGAGTCAAGGAGAGCAGTACTTC	CASSLLGGSQGEQYF
TRBV7-2	NA	TRBJ2-2	NA	TGTGCCAGCAGCTTATGGCCCGTCACCGGGGAGCTGTTTTTT	CASSLWPVTGELFF
TRBV5-1	NA	TRBJ1-1	TRBD1	TGCGCCAGCAGCGCAGGACAGGGTTGGAACACTGAAGCTTTCTTT	CASSAGQGWNTEAFF
TRBV5-4	few	TRBJ1-1	NA	TGTGCCAGCAGCTTGGCGACAGGCCTCAATGGGAACACTGAAGCTTTCTTT	CASSLATGLNGNTEAFF
TRBV19	NA	TRBJ1-6	NA	TGTGCCAGTAGTACCGAGGGAAGGGCCTATAATTCACCCCTCCACTTT	CASSTEGRAYNSPLHF
TRBV5-1	NA	TRBJ1-6	NA	TGCGCCAGCAGCTCCGGGGTGGGCAGCAGCAGTTCACCCCTCCACTTT	CASSSGVGSSSSPLHF
TRBV4-1	NA	TRBJ1-1	TRBD1	TGCGCCAGCAGCCAGACAGGCAGGGGGGTTAGAAACACTGAAGCTTTCTTT	CASSQTGRGVRNTEAFF
TRBV6-5	NA	TRBJ1-3	NA	TGTGCCACGACCCCCGGAGGTTTCTCTGGAAACACCATATATTTT	CATTPGGFSGNTIYF
TRBV10-3	NA	TRBJ1-1	TRBD1	TGTGCCATCAGTTCAGGGGGCAGGAACACTGAAGCTTTCTTT	CAISSGGRNTEAFF
TRBV28	NA	TRBJ1-1	NA	TGTGCCAGCAGTTTGTCTGGGCCTATGAACACTGAAGCTTTCTTT	CASSLSGPMNTEAFF
TRBV5-4	once	TRBJ2-3	TRBD2	TGTGCCAGCAGCCCCGGACTAGAGGCCGGTACTAGCACAGATACGCAGTATTTT	CASSPGLEAGTSTDTQYF
TRBV3-1/TRBV3-2	NA	TRBJ1-1	TRBD1	TGTGCCAGCAGCCAGGACAGGAGGACTGAAGCTTTCTTT	CASSQDRRTEAFF
TRBV15	NA	TRBJ1-3	TRBD1	TGTGCCACCAGCAGGGGACAGGGGACTGGAAACACCATATATTTT	CATSRGQGTGNTIYF
TRBV29-1	NA	TRBJ1-2	TRBD1	TGCAGCGTTACCACTGAGGACAGGGGCTATGGCTACACCTTC	CSVTTEDRGYGYTF
TRBV6-5	NA	TRBJ2-1	TRBD2	TGTGCCAGCGCCCCCGGACTAGCGAGTAATGAGCAGTTCTTC	CASAPGLASNEQFF
TRBV24-1	NA	TRBJ2-1	TRBD2	TGTGCCACCAGTGATCCGCGGGGGAGGTCCGGCGAGCAGTTCTTC	CATSDPRGRSGEQFF
TRBV29-1	NA	TRBJ1-1	NA	TGCAGCGTTGGGAAAAACAGGGTGGACACTGAAGCTTTCTTT	CSVGKNRVDTEAFF
TRBV7-9	NA	TRBJ2-7	TRBD2	TGTGCCAGCAGCTTACCTAGCGGGGATTTGAGCTCCTACGAGCAGTACTTC	CASSLPSGDLSSYEQYF
TRBV19	NA	TRBJ2-3	NA	TGTGCCAGTAGTATATTAGGAAGGTGGACAGCAACAGATACGCAGTATTTT	CASSILGRWTATDTQYF
TRBV5-1	NA	TRBJ2-5	TRBD1	TGCGCCAGCAGCGCTGGACAGGGGTTACGGGAGACCCAGTACTTC	CASSAGQGLRETQYF
TRBV29-1	NA	TRBJ1-5	NA	TGCAGCGTTGAAGCGGGGAATAATCAGCCCCAGCATTTT	CSVEAGNNQPQHF
TRBV5-5	few	TRBJ1-4	TRBD1	TGTGCCAGCAGCTTGGATGACAGGGGGGAACTGGGGAATGAAAAACTGTTTTTT	CASSLDDRGELGNEKLFF
TRBV5-1	few	TRBJ2-3	TRBD2	TGCGCCAGCAGCTTTGGCAGCGGGAGATCCCCAGATACGCAGTATTTT	CASSFGSGRSPDTQYF
TRBV29-1	NA	TRBJ2-1	NA	TGCAGCGTTGAAGAGGTGAAGGGTAGGGCAGGGCCTAATGAGCAGTTCTTC	CSVEEVKGRAGPNEQFF
TRBV19	NA	TRBJ2-2	TRBD1	TGTGCCAGTAGTATCGGACAGGGAACAACCCTTTACACCGGGGAGCTGTTTTTT	CASSIGQGTTLYTGELFF
TRBV6-5	NA	TRBJ1-2	NA	TGTGCCAGCAGTCACCGGGAAAGGGACTATGGCTACACCTTC	CASSHRERDYGYTF